The rows below give T cell receptor beta chains drawn from one sample of a study of response to subunit inactivated influenza vaccine. TCRdb reprocessed the RT-PCR reads via MiXCR and lists one record per CDR3 protein. The table records over 800,000 distinct CDR3 sequences, 21% of them present only once. The material sequenced was PBMCs from blood, taken 4 to 6 days after vaccination. The origin of the receptors is a man aged 50 or older who received an inactivated influenza vaccine. Each CDR3 is given with its conserved first and last residue. Each record gives: V gene, J gene, D gene, clone size, CDR3 protein, CDR3 DNA. D genes are given only for firm matches. Size is omitted from some rows. Given values are once, few, many or a class for expanded clones.

TRBV7-9	TRBJ1-1	TRBD1	-	CASSPIGGQSYTEAFF	TGTGCCAGCAGCCCCATTGGGGGACAGAGCTACACTGAAGCTTTCTTT
TRBV20-1	TRBJ2-5	-	-	CSASRAGWSETQYF	TGCAGTGCTAGCCGCGCAGGGTGGTCAGAGACCCAGTACTTC
TRBV19	TRBJ2-2	-	-	CASTIGTPSGELFF	TGTGCCAGTACCATTGGGACTCCTTCCGGGGAGCTGTTTTTT
TRBV4-2	TRBJ2-1	TRBD2	-	CASSPSSGGAYNEQFF	TGTGCCAGCAGCCCCTCTAGCGGGGGGGCATACAATGAGCAGTTCTTC
TRBV28	TRBJ2-7	-	-	CASSQLSAQYYEQYF	TGTGCCAGCAGTCAACTAAGCGCACAATACTACGAGCAGTACTTC
TRBV4-3	TRBJ1-6	-	-	CASSQVLTGINSPLHF	TGCGCCAGCAGCCAAGTCCTCACAGGGATTAATTCACCCCTCCACTTT
TRBV7-2	TRBJ2-5	-	-	CASSLKERVAQYF	TGTGCCAGCAGCTTAAAGGAACGGGTGGCCCAGTACTTC
TRBV28	TRBJ1-5	-	-	CASRHTRGEPQHF	TGTGCCAGCAGACACACCCGGGGGGAGCCCCAGCATTTT
TRBV7-9	TRBJ2-4	TRBD1	few	CASRSGTGGGKNIQYF	TGTGCCAGCAGGAGCGGGACAGGGGGTGGTAAAAACATTCAGTACTTC
TRBV20-1	TRBJ2-3	-	-	CSARDDRAATDTQYF	TGCAGTGCTAGAGACGACAGAGCAGCCACAGATACGCAGTATTTT
TRBV11-2	TRBJ2-7	-	few	CASSLEGPVPYEQYF	TGTGCCAGCAGCTTAGAAGGGCCCGTTCCCTACGAGCAGTACTTC
TRBV20-1	TRBJ1-2	-	-	CSASDRGDYGYTF	TGCAGTGCTAGTGATCGGGGGGACTATGGCTACACCTTC
TRBV6-2/TRBV6-3	TRBJ2-7	TRBD1	-	CASSYGPTGAYSYEQYF	TGTGCCAGCAGTTACGGTCCAACAGGGGCATACTCCTACGAGCAGTACTTC
TRBV7-2	TRBJ2-2	-	-	CASSLPGSGELFF	TGTGCCAGCAGCTTACCAGGGAGCGGGGAGCTGTTTTTT
TRBV24-1	TRBJ2-5	TRBD1	few	CATSDGGQGQETQYF	TGTGCCACCAGTGATGGCGGACAGGGTCAAGAGACCCAGTACTTC
TRBV5-1	TRBJ2-1	-	few	CASSLEQEQFF	TGCGCCAGCAGCTTGGAGCAGGAGCAGTTCTTC
TRBV5-1	TRBJ2-1	TRBD2	-	CASSLELAGRNEQFF	TGCGCCAGCAGCTTGGAACTAGCGGGGCGCAATGAGCAGTTCTTC
TRBV27	TRBJ2-6	-	-	CASSLRPPGANVLTF	TGTGCCAGCAGTTTAAGGCCCCCTGGGGCCAACGTCCTGACTTTC
TRBV10-3	TRBJ2-7	-	many	CAISDRVRYEQYF	TGTGCCATCAGTGACAGGGTGCGGTACGAGCAGTACTTC
TRBV15	TRBJ2-3	-	-	CATSRGRVDGTDTQYF	TGTGCCACCAGCAGAGGGCGGGTGGACGGCACAGATACGCAGTATTTT
TRBV4-1	TRBJ2-1	-	-	CASSQHNEQFF	TGCGCCAGCAGCCAGCACAATGAGCAGTTCTTC
TRBV3-1	TRBJ2-7	-	-	CASSQETGRAPEQYF	TGTGCCAGCAGCCAAGAAACAGGGCGGGCACCAGAGCAGTACTTC
TRBV7-9	TRBJ2-7	TRBD1	few	CASSVDRDEQYF	TGTGCCAGCAGCGTCGACAGGGACGAGCAGTACTTC
TRBV2	TRBJ1-2	-	-	CASSETSYGYTF	TGTGCCAGCAGTGAGACATCTTATGGCTACACCTTC
TRBV19	TRBJ2-5	-	few	CASSIAGRGRETQYF	TGTGCCAGTAGTATTGCCGGGAGAGGGAGGGAGACCCAGTACTTC
TRBV6-5	TRBJ2-7	-	-	CASSFRGGLADQYF	TGTGCCAGCAGTTTTCGAGGGGGGTTGGCCGATCAGTACTTC
TRBV12-3/TRBV12-4	TRBJ1-5	-	many	CASSLGRSNQPQHF	TGTGCCAGCAGCTTAGGGCGAAGCAATCAGCCCCAGCATTTT
TRBV20-1	TRBJ1-4	-	-	CSARVDGSGRLFF	TGCAGTGCTAGAGTGGACGGGAGTGGGCGACTGTTTTTT
TRBV6-1	TRBJ1-1	-	-	CATLDLVNTEAFF	TGTGCCACCCTAGACTTAGTGAACACTGAAGCTTTCTTT
TRBV6-1	TRBJ2-5	TRBD2	-	CASSKTSGRTETQYF	TGTGCCAGCAGCAAGACTAGCGGGAGGACGGAGACCCAGTACTTC
TRBV12-3/TRBV12-4	TRBJ2-3	-	few	CASSLYGPPDTQYF	TGTGCCAGCAGTTTATACGGACCGCCCGATACGCAGTATTTT
TRBV12-3/TRBV12-4	TRBJ2-1	TRBD2	-	CASRSLAGGLHEQFF	TGTGCCAGCAGATCACTAGCGGGGGGGCTCCATGAGCAGTTCTTC
TRBV7-8	TRBJ2-5	TRBD1	-	CASIAGTVPQETQYF	TGTGCCAGCATCGCCGGGACAGTCCCACAAGAGACCCAGTACTTC
TRBV7-2	TRBJ1-5	-	-	CASGFLGGSQHF	TGTGCCAGCGGATTCTTAGGGGGGTCCCAGCATTTT
TRBV9	TRBJ1-4	-	few	CASSVGANEKLFF	TGTGCCAGCAGCGTGGGGGCGAATGAAAAACTGTTTTTT
TRBV11-2	TRBJ1-6	-	-	CASSSQRGRNSPLHF	TGTGCCAGCAGCTCCCAACGGGGGCGAAATTCACCCCTCCACTTT
TRBV4-3	TRBJ2-2	-	-	CASSQDLAGIRTGELFF	TGCGCCAGCAGCCAAGATCTGGCCGGGATTAGGACCGGGGAGCTGTTTTTT
TRBV5-1	TRBJ2-7	-	-	CASRTGYEQYF	TGCGCCAGCAGGACTGGTTACGAGCAGTACTTC
TRBV15	TRBJ1-1	-	few	CATSRRPGENTEAFF	TGTGCCACCAGCAGACGACCCGGCGAGAACACTGAAGCTTTCTTT
TRBV5-6	TRBJ2-5	TRBD1	few	CASSWGQLEETQYF	TGTGCCAGCAGCTGGGGACAGTTAGAAGAGACCCAGTACTTC
TRBV9	TRBJ2-1	-	-	CASTPLTDEQFF	TGTGCCAGCACCCCGCTGACGGATGAGCAGTTCTTC
TRBV18	TRBJ2-3	TRBD2	-	CASSLRTSGGADIADTQYF	TGTGCCAGCTCACTCCGGACTAGCGGGGGGGCCGATATCGCAGATACGCAGTATTTT
TRBV20-1	TRBJ2-7	TRBD1	-	CSARVEWDRISEQYF	TGCAGTGCTAGAGTGGAGTGGGACAGGATATCCGAGCAGTACTTC
TRBV20-1	TRBJ1-2	-	few	CSARVGVNYGYTF	TGCAGTGCTAGAGTAGGGGTCAACTATGGCTACACCTTC
TRBV27	TRBJ2-7	-	few	CASSPYNSGDEQYF	TGTGCCAGCAGTCCGTACAATTCAGGGGACGAGCAGTACTTC
TRBV6-1	TRBJ2-7	-	-	CASSETGRPNYEQYF	TGTGCCAGCAGTGAAACGGGCAGGCCAAACTACGAGCAGTACTTC
TRBV6-2/TRBV6-3	TRBJ1-2	-	few	CASSRQSGANYGYTF	TGTGCCAGCAGTCGGCAATCGGGGGCCAACTATGGCTACACCTTC
TRBV29-1	TRBJ2-5	TRBD2	few	CSVGGGMETQYF	TGCAGCGTTGGGGGGGGGATGGAGACCCAGTACTTC
TRBV20-1	TRBJ2-1	-	once	CSARDHRAYGEQFF	TGCAGTGCTAGAGATCACCGCGCGTACGGTGAGCAGTTCTTC
TRBV12-3/TRBV12-4	TRBJ2-1	TRBD2	-	CASSFQRGAGNEQFF	TGTGCCAGCAGTTTCCAGCGGGGGGCCGGGAATGAGCAGTTCTTC
TRBV20-1	TRBJ2-5	TRBD1	-	CSASTIDRGRETQYF	TGCAGTGCCAGCACCATTGACAGGGGCCGGGAGACCCAGTACTTC
TRBV9	TRBJ2-7	-	-	CASSVGDESEQYF	TGTGCCAGCAGCGTAGGGGATGAGTCCGAGCAGTACTTC
TRBV25-1	TRBJ2-5	TRBD2	-	CASSEASGRGKTQYF	TGTGCCAGCAGTGAGGCCAGCGGGAGGGGAAAGACCCAGTACTTC
TRBV12-3/TRBV12-4	TRBJ1-3	TRBD1	-	CASSNQGALSGNTIYF	TGTGCCAGCAGTAACCAGGGGGCCCTATCTGGAAACACCATATATTTT
TRBV4-3	TRBJ1-1	TRBD1	-	CASSWTGMNTEAFF	TGCGCCAGCAGCTGGACAGGAATGAACACTGAAGCTTTCTTT
TRBV28	TRBJ1-1	TRBD1	-	CASSLYRRGRNTEAFF	TGTGCCAGCAGTTTATACCGCAGGGGGCGGAACACTGAAGCTTTCTTT
TRBV28	TRBJ2-7	-	-	CASSPDGQGGRYEQYF	TGTGCCAGCAGCCCCGATGGACAGGGAGGGAGGTACGAGCAGTACTTC
TRBV6-1	TRBJ1-6	-	few	CASRGGAASYNSPLHF	TGTGCCAGCCGGGGCGGGGCGGCCTCCTATAATTCACCCCTCCACTTT
TRBV12-3/TRBV12-4	TRBJ2-1	TRBD2	once	CASSFSGMGNEQFF	TGTGCCAGCAGTTTTAGCGGGATGGGTAATGAGCAGTTCTTC